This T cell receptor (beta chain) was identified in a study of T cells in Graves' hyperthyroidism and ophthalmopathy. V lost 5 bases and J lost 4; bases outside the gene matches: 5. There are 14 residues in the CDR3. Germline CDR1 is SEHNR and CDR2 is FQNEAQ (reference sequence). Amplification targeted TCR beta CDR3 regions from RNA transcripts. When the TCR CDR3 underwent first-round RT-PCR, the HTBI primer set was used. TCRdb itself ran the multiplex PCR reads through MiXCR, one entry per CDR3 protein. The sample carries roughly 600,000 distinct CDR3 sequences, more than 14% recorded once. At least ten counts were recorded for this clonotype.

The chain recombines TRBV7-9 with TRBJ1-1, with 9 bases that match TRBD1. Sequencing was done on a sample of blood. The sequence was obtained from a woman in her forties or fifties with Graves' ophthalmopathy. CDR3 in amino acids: CASSPDRGTTEAFF. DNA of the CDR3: TGTGCCAGCAGCCCCGACAGGGGGACCACTGAAGCTTTCTTT.